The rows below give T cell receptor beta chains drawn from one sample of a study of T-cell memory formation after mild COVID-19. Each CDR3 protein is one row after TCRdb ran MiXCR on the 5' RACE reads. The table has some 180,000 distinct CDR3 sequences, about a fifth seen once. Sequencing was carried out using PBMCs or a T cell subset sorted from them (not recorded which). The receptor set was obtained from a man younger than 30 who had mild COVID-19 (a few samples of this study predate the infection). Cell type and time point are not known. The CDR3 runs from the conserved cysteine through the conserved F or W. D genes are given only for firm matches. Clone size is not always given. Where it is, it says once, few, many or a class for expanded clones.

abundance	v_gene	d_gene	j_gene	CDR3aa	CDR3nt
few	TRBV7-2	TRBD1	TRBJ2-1	CASSRQGFNEQFF	TGTGCCAGCAGCCGACAGGGATTCAATGAGCAGTTCTTC
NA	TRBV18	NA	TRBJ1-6	CASSPGGDSPLHF	TGTGCCAGCTCACCAGGGGGGGATTCACCCCTCCACTTT
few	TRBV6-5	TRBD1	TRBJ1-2	CASSAGGKGYGYTF	TGTGCCAGCAGCGCAGGGGGAAAGGGCTATGGCTACACCTTC
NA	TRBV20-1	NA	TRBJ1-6	CSARAPSEGSSYNSPLHF	TGCAGTGCTAGAGCCCCGTCGGAGGGGAGCTCCTATAATTCACCCCTCCACTTT
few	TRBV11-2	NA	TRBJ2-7	CASSLGGRAYEQYF	TGTGCCAGCAGCTTAGGCGGCAGGGCCTACGAGCAGTACTTC
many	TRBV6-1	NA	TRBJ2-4	CASSDFGSAKNIQYF	TGTGCCAGCAGTGATTTTGGGTCAGCCAAAAACATTCAGTACTTC
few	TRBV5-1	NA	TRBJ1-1	CASSLSQENTEAFF	TGCGCCAGCAGCTTGTCTCAGGAGAACACTGAAGCTTTCTTT
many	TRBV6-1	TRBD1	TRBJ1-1	CATRTGVYTEAFF	TGTGCCACCCGGACAGGGGTGTACACTGAAGCTTTCTTT
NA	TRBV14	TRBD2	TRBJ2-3	CASSHRTSGLSTDTQYF	TGTGCCAGCAGCCATCGGACTAGCGGGTTAAGCACAGATACGCAGTATTTT
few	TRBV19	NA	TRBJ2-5	CASTGRGVETQYF	TGTGCCAGTACAGGAAGGGGTGTTGAGACCCAGTACTTC
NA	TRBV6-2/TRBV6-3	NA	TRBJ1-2	CASRDGRNYGYTF	TGTGCCAGCAGGGACGGACGGAACTATGGCTACACCTTC
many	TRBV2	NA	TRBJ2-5	CASMDSSPRETQYF	TGTGCCAGCATGGACAGCTCCCCTAGAGAGACCCAGTACTTC
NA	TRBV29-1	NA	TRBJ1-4	CSVGVGNYEKLFF	TGCAGCGTTGGAGTGGGGAACTATGAAAAACTGTTTTTT